A selection of T cell receptor beta chains follows, all from one sample in a study of T cells in Graves' hyperthyroidism and ophthalmopathy. Via MiXCR, TCRdb re-called the multiplex PCR reads, giving one row per CDR3 protein. The sample lists hundreds of thousands of distinct CDR3 sequences, just under 45% occurring once. Material for sequencing was peripheral blood or thyroid tissue (not recorded which). The source is an adult man with Graves' disease, either hyperthyroidism or ophthalmopathy (not recorded which). Each CDR3 is given with its conserved first and last residue. A D gene is named only where the DNA matches it firmly. A clone size is listed for some rows: how often the clone was seen (once, few, many), or a class if it is expanded.

clone_size: NA
v_call: TRBV7-8
j_call: TRBJ2-7
d_call: TRBD2
cdr3_aa: CASSPRLAGFYEQYF
cdr3_nt: TGTGCCAGCAGCCCTCGACTAGCGGGGTTCTACGAGCAGTACTTC

clone_size: NA
v_call: TRBV29-1
j_call: TRBJ1-1
d_call: NA
cdr3_aa: CSVEDTGGSTEAFF
cdr3_nt: TGCAGCGTTGAAGACACGGGGGGCTCAACTGAAGCTTTCTTT

clone_size: NA
v_call: TRBV10-3
j_call: TRBJ1-5
d_call: NA
cdr3_aa: CAISEARGERQPQHF
cdr3_nt: TGTGCCATCAGTGAAGCGAGGGGAGAGCGGCAGCCCCAGCATTTT

clone_size: many
v_call: TRBV20-1
j_call: TRBJ1-3
d_call: NA
cdr3_aa: CSAGPGYSGNTIYF
cdr3_nt: TGCAGTGCAGGCCCTGGTTACTCTGGAAACACCATATATTTT

clone_size: NA
v_call: TRBV2
j_call: TRBJ1-2
d_call: NA
cdr3_aa: CASSLLGTNGYTF
cdr3_nt: TGTGCCAGCAGTCTGCTCGGGACAAATGGCTACACCTTC

clone_size: NA
v_call: TRBV7-6
j_call: TRBJ2-7
d_call: TRBD1
cdr3_aa: CASSFRDRLLTYEQYF
cdr3_nt: TGTGCCAGCAGCTTCCGGGACAGGTTGCTGACCTACGAGCAGTACTTC

clone_size: NA
v_call: TRBV4-3
j_call: TRBJ1-6
d_call: TRBD1
cdr3_aa: CASSLWTGGKPNSPLHF
cdr3_nt: TGCGCCAGCAGCCTCTGGACAGGGGGCAAACCCAATTCACCCCTCCACTTT

clone_size: few
v_call: TRBV12-3/TRBV12-4
j_call: TRBJ2-5
d_call: TRBD1
cdr3_aa: CASSNDDRGGETQYF
cdr3_nt: TGTGCCAGCAGTAATGATGACAGGGGGGGCGAGACCCAGTACTTC

clone_size: NA
v_call: TRBV2
j_call: TRBJ2-7
d_call: NA
cdr3_aa: CASRGAGEQYF
cdr3_nt: TGTGCCAGCCGGGGGGCTGGGGAGCAGTACTTC

clone_size: many
v_call: TRBV20-1
j_call: TRBJ1-4
d_call: NA
cdr3_aa: CSAPSLEGEKLFF
cdr3_nt: TGCAGTGCTCCCTCCCTAGAGGGGGAAAAACTGTTTTTT

clone_size: many
v_call: TRBV7-8
j_call: TRBJ1-5
d_call: NA
cdr3_aa: CASSPEPTAQPQHF
cdr3_nt: TGTGCCAGCAGCCCAGAACCGACAGCACAGCCCCAGCATTTT

clone_size: few
v_call: TRBV7-9
j_call: TRBJ1-2
d_call: NA
cdr3_aa: CASSLAPGGSTF
cdr3_nt: TGTGCCAGCAGCTTAGCGCCGGGGGGGAGCACCTTC

clone_size: NA
v_call: TRBV6-5
j_call: TRBJ1-5
d_call: TRBD1
cdr3_aa: CASSYGQGRPQHF
cdr3_nt: TGTGCCAGCAGTTATGGACAGGGGAGACCCCAGCATTTT

clone_size: few
v_call: TRBV7-9
j_call: TRBJ1-3
d_call: TRBD1
cdr3_aa: CASRGTGEGNTIYF
cdr3_nt: TGTGCCAGCAGGGGGACAGGGGAAGGGAACACCATATATTTT

clone_size: NA
v_call: TRBV29-1
j_call: TRBJ1-1
d_call: NA
cdr3_aa: CSRPSQGWNTEAFF
cdr3_nt: TGCAGCAGACCCTCACAGGGATGGAACACTGAAGCTTTCTTT

clone_size: NA
v_call: TRBV11-2
j_call: TRBJ1-5
d_call: NA
cdr3_aa: CASSLSYGNQPQHF
cdr3_nt: TGTGCCAGCAGCTTATCCTATGGCAATCAGCCCCAGCATTTT